What follows is one T cell receptor beta chain and its context. These data belong to a study of blood T cell repertoires in COVID-19. Study in general: Samples came from the United States, Italy and Spain, spanning acute and convalescent COVID-19. The cDNA or gDNA used as material had been derived from T cells, B-cell-depleted T cells, or PBMCs.

As processed by the authors: Amplification from reference gene primers served as the basis for estimated nucleated cell counts. Data came from immunoSEQ multiplex PCR; TCRdb stores just in-frame clones and leaves some out. V, J and clone size are those of that table, while D and trimming were read from the DNA. The data hold tens of thousands of clones, with roughly 84% observed a single time. This clonotype originated in a middle-aged man with acute or convalescent COVID-19. Sequenced: peripheral blood.

CDR3 protein: CAAGFSTDTQYF. The CDR3, as DNA: TGTGCCGCAGGGTTTAGCACAGATACGCAGTATTTT. The chain combines TRBV25-1 with TRBJ2-3; tentatively, D is TRBD1 (5 bases). CDR3 length equals 12 residues. From germline, CDR1 is MGHDK and CDR2 SYGVNS. The V gene lost 11 bases and the J gene lost 0 bases, with 9 bases spanning the gap.